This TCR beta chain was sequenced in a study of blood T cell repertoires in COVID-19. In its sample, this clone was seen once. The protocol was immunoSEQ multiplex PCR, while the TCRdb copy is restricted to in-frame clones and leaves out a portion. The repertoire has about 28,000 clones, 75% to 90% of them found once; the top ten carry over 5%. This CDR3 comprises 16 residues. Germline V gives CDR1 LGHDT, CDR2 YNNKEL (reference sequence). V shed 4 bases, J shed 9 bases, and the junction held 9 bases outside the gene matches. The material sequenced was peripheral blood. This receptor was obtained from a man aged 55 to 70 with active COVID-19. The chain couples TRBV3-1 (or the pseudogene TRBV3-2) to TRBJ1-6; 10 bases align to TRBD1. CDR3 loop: CASSPLLGQGSSPLHF. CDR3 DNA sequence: TGTGCCAGCAGCCCCCTATTGGGACAGGGGAGTTCACCCCTCCACTTT.